Listed below are T cell receptor beta chains from one sample, sequenced in a study of cytomegalovirus exposure and HLA in healthy donors. The repertoire was sequenced with immunoSEQ multiplex PCR; TCRdb's copy has only in-frame clones and lacks some. The table includes 150,000 or so clones, 94% detected once. The sample was PBMCs. Receptor source: a man between 18 and 29 years old in good health and CMV-seropositive. Both conserved end residues are part of each CDR3. A D gene is named only where the DNA matches it firmly. A clone size is listed for some rows: how often the clone was seen (once, few, many), or a class if it is expanded.

j_call: TRBJ1-5
clone_size: -
d_call: TRBD1
v_call: TRBV10-2
cdr3_nt: TGCGCCAGCAGTGAGCCCGACAGGGGGCGACAGCCCCAGCATTTT
cdr3_aa: CASSEPDRGRQPQHF

j_call: TRBJ2-7
clone_size: -
d_call: TRBD1
v_call: TRBV7-2
cdr3_nt: TGTGCCAGCAGCCAGAGGGACAGGGGGCGGGACGAGCAGTACTTC
cdr3_aa: CASSQRDRGRDEQYF

j_call: TRBJ2-2
clone_size: once
d_call: -
v_call: TRBV2
cdr3_nt: TGTGCCAGCAGTGAGCTGGGACTCAATCTCTACCTCACCGGGGAGCTGTTTTTT
cdr3_aa: CASSELGLNLYLTGELFF

j_call: TRBJ1-1
clone_size: -
d_call: -
v_call: TRBV18
cdr3_nt: TGTGCCAGCTCACCTAACAAGAACACTGAAGCTTTCTTT
cdr3_aa: CASSPNKNTEAFF

j_call: TRBJ1-5
clone_size: -
d_call: TRBD1
v_call: TRBV5-6
cdr3_nt: TGTGCCAGCAGCCGACAGGGGCGGATGGATCAGCCCCAGCATTTT
cdr3_aa: CASSRQGRMDQPQHF

j_call: TRBJ2-2
clone_size: -
d_call: TRBD2
v_call: TRBV11-2
cdr3_nt: TGTGCCAGCAGCCCTAGCGGGTACACCGGGGAGCTGTTTTTT
cdr3_aa: CASSPSGYTGELFF

j_call: TRBJ2-5
clone_size: -
d_call: TRBD1
v_call: TRBV5-4
cdr3_nt: TGTGCCAGCAGCCCGATGGACAGGGTAGAGACCCAGTACTTC
cdr3_aa: CASSPMDRVETQYF

j_call: TRBJ1-1
clone_size: few
d_call: -
v_call: TRBV4-1
cdr3_nt: TGCGCCAGCAGCCAAGTTTTACAGATTTCGAACACTGAAGCTTTCTTT
cdr3_aa: CASSQVLQISNTEAFF

j_call: TRBJ2-3
clone_size: -
d_call: TRBD1
v_call: TRBV25-1
cdr3_nt: TGTGCCAGCAGTGGGGGACAGGGGACGGCAGATACGCAGTATTTT
cdr3_aa: CASSGGQGTADTQYF

j_call: TRBJ2-7
clone_size: -
d_call: -
v_call: TRBV7-2
cdr3_nt: TGTGCCAGCAGCCCGGGGGCCTACGAGCAGTACTTC
cdr3_aa: CASSPGAYEQYF

j_call: TRBJ2-7
clone_size: -
d_call: TRBD1
v_call: TRBV27
cdr3_nt: TGTGCCAGCAGTTTATTGACAGGGGGAAACGAGCAGTACTTC
cdr3_aa: CASSLLTGGNEQYF

j_call: TRBJ2-7
clone_size: -
d_call: -
v_call: TRBV28
cdr3_nt: TGTGCCAGCAGTTCCGTGGTAGCGGTCAGCTACGAGCAGTACTTC
cdr3_aa: CASSSVVAVSYEQYF

j_call: TRBJ1-1
clone_size: -
d_call: -
v_call: TRBV30
cdr3_nt: TGTGCCTGGAGTGGACAGAGCTTGATGAACACTGAAGCTTTCTTT
cdr3_aa: CAWSGQSLMNTEAFF

j_call: TRBJ2-7
clone_size: -
d_call: TRBD1
v_call: TRBV11-2
cdr3_nt: TGTGCCAGCAGGGGGACAGGGTTCGACGAGCAGTACTTC
cdr3_aa: CASRGTGFDEQYF

j_call: TRBJ2-4
clone_size: -
d_call: -
v_call: TRBV4-1
cdr3_nt: TGCGCCAGCAGCCAAGTTCTATTAGCCAAAAACATTCAGTACTTC
cdr3_aa: CASSQVLLAKNIQYF

j_call: TRBJ2-1
clone_size: once
d_call: -
v_call: TRBV28
cdr3_nt: TGTGCCAGCAGTTCCCAACCGCGGTCCTACAATGAGCAGTTCTTC
cdr3_aa: CASSSQPRSYNEQFF

j_call: TRBJ2-7
clone_size: -
d_call: TRBD2
v_call: TRBV14
cdr3_nt: TGTGCCAGCAGCCAGTCTAGCGGGAGCAGAAGCTCCTACGAGCAGTACTTC
cdr3_aa: CASSQSSGSRSSYEQYF

j_call: TRBJ2-7
clone_size: -
d_call: TRBD2
v_call: TRBV5-4
cdr3_nt: TGTGCCAGCAGCTTGGATCTAGCGGGAGGGCGGTCCTACGAGCAGTACTTC
cdr3_aa: CASSLDLAGGRSYEQYF

j_call: TRBJ2-7
clone_size: -
d_call: TRBD2
v_call: TRBV27
cdr3_nt: TGTGCCAGCAGTTCCCCTAGCGGTGCGGGCGAGCAGTACTTC
cdr3_aa: CASSSPSGAGEQYF

j_call: TRBJ1-5
clone_size: -
d_call: TRBD1
v_call: TRBV19
cdr3_nt: TGTGCCAGTAGCGGGGACAGGGGTTTCAAACAGCCCCAGCATTTT
cdr3_aa: CASSGDRGFKQPQHF

j_call: TRBJ1-2
clone_size: -
d_call: -
v_call: TRBV5-1
cdr3_nt: TGCGCCAGCAGCTTGGACGGATCGGGCTATGGCTACACCTTC
cdr3_aa: CASSLDGSGYGYTF

j_call: TRBJ2-7
clone_size: -
d_call: TRBD1
v_call: TRBV18
cdr3_nt: TGTGCCAGCTCACCGGGTCAGGGGGCCCACGAGCAGTACTTC
cdr3_aa: CASSPGQGAHEQYF

j_call: TRBJ2-5
clone_size: -
d_call: TRBD1
v_call: TRBV27
cdr3_nt: TGTGCCAGCAGTTTTGGGACAGGGCAAGAGACCCAGTACTTC
cdr3_aa: CASSFGTGQETQYF

j_call: TRBJ2-2
clone_size: -
d_call: TRBD2
v_call: TRBV27
cdr3_nt: TGTGCCAGCAGATTCGGACTAGGGGACACCGGGGAGCTGTTTTTT
cdr3_aa: CASRFGLGDTGELFF

j_call: TRBJ2-7
clone_size: -
d_call: -
v_call: TRBV9
cdr3_nt: TGTGCCAGCAGCGTAGCTCTTGGGGAGCCTCCCTACGAGCAGTACTTC
cdr3_aa: CASSVALGEPPYEQYF

j_call: TRBJ2-7
clone_size: -
d_call: TRBD1
v_call: TRBV6-6
cdr3_nt: TGTGCCAGCAGTACCACCCACAGGGGGCAGGGCGAGCAGTACTTC
cdr3_aa: CASSTTHRGQGEQYF

j_call: TRBJ1-2
clone_size: -
d_call: -
v_call: TRBV4-1
cdr3_nt: TGCGCCAGCAGCCAAAACTCCTATGGCTACACCTTC
cdr3_aa: CASSQNSYGYTF

j_call: TRBJ2-2
clone_size: -
d_call: -
v_call: TRBV30
cdr3_nt: TGTGCCTGGAGTGCCCAAAACACCGGGGAGCTGTTTTTT
cdr3_aa: CAWSAQNTGELFF

j_call: TRBJ2-2
clone_size: -
d_call: TRBD2
v_call: TRBV2
cdr3_nt: TGTGCCAGCAGTGGAGGGAGAACTAGCGGGAGCGTCGGGGAGCTGTTTTTT
cdr3_aa: CASSGGRTSGSVGELFF

j_call: TRBJ2-5
clone_size: -
d_call: TRBD2
v_call: TRBV13
cdr3_nt: TGTGCCAGCAGCTCCCGTCGGGTAAGCGGGAGTGATGAGACCCAGTACTTC
cdr3_aa: CASSSRRVSGSDETQYF

j_call: TRBJ1-2
clone_size: once
d_call: -
v_call: TRBV7-2
cdr3_nt: TGTGCCAGCAGCTCCTCCGGTTCAGGGGGCTACACCTTC
cdr3_aa: CASSSSGSGGYTF

j_call: TRBJ2-7
clone_size: -
d_call: TRBD2
v_call: TRBV5-1
cdr3_nt: TGCGCCAGCAGACAGGGGACTAGCGGGTCCAACGAGCAGTACTTC
cdr3_aa: CASRQGTSGSNEQYF

j_call: TRBJ2-5
clone_size: -
d_call: TRBD2
v_call: TRBV11-2
cdr3_nt: TGTGCCAGCAGCAAGACACAGACTAGCGGGTACCAAGAGACCCAGTACTTC
cdr3_aa: CASSKTQTSGYQETQYF

j_call: TRBJ2-1
clone_size: -
d_call: TRBD2
v_call: TRBV9
cdr3_nt: TGTGCCAGCAGCCCCGGGACTAGCGGGAGGGACAATGAGCAGTTCTTC
cdr3_aa: CASSPGTSGRDNEQFF

j_call: TRBJ2-7
clone_size: -
d_call: -
v_call: TRBV14
cdr3_nt: TGTGCCAGCAGCCACAGACTAGACAGCTTTCTTAAGGACGAGCAGTACTTC
cdr3_aa: CASSHRLDSFLKDEQYF

j_call: TRBJ2-2
clone_size: -
d_call: -
v_call: TRBV6-1
cdr3_nt: TGTGCCAGCAGTCAACAGGGTTTGCCAGCCGGGGAGCTGTTTTTT
cdr3_aa: CASSQQGLPAGELFF

j_call: TRBJ1-2
clone_size: -
d_call: -
v_call: TRBV10-3
cdr3_nt: TGTGCCATCAGTGAGGACAGCAACTATGGCTACACCTTC
cdr3_aa: CAISEDSNYGYTF

j_call: TRBJ2-7
clone_size: -
d_call: TRBD2
v_call: TRBV27
cdr3_nt: TGTGCCAGCAGTTTATCGGCGGGAGGGCCCTACGAGCAGTACTTC
cdr3_aa: CASSLSAGGPYEQYF

j_call: TRBJ1-2
clone_size: once
d_call: -
v_call: TRBV29-1
cdr3_nt: TGCAGCGTATCCGGACAGCTCATTAACTATGGCTACACCTTC
cdr3_aa: CSVSGQLINYGYTF

j_call: TRBJ1-1
clone_size: -
d_call: TRBD1
v_call: TRBV6-5
cdr3_nt: TGTGCCAGCAGTTACTCGGACAGGACTGAAGCTTTCTTT
cdr3_aa: CASSYSDRTEAFF

j_call: TRBJ2-1
clone_size: -
d_call: TRBD2
v_call: TRBV27
cdr3_nt: TGTGCCAGCAGGGTCCTAGCGGGAGGGCCTGGTGAGCAGTTCTTC
cdr3_aa: CASRVLAGGPGEQFF

j_call: TRBJ1-5
clone_size: -
d_call: -
v_call: TRBV2
cdr3_nt: TGTGCCAGCAGCGCCGAAAGCATTAATCAGCCCCAGCATTTT
cdr3_aa: CASSAESINQPQHF

j_call: TRBJ2-3
clone_size: -
d_call: -
v_call: TRBV15
cdr3_nt: TGTGCCACCAGCGATCAGGCAGGGTGGACAGATACGCAGTATTTT
cdr3_aa: CATSDQAGWTDTQYF

j_call: TRBJ1-2
clone_size: -
d_call: TRBD1
v_call: TRBV10-3
cdr3_nt: TGTGCCACCACAGGGGGCGGTGGCTACACCTTC
cdr3_aa: CATTGGGGYTF

j_call: TRBJ1-5
clone_size: -
d_call: -
v_call: TRBV15
cdr3_nt: TGTGCCACCAGCTCAAGGGGAATTAGCAATCAGCCCCAGCATTTT
cdr3_aa: CATSSRGISNQPQHF

j_call: TRBJ1-2
clone_size: once
d_call: TRBD1
v_call: TRBV19
cdr3_nt: TGTGCCAGCTCATCCTCAGGGGGCTTGGGCTATGGCTACACCTTC
cdr3_aa: CASSSSGGLGYGYTF

j_call: TRBJ2-3
clone_size: -
d_call: -
v_call: TRBV4-2
cdr3_nt: TGTGCCAGCAGCCAAGAAATCGGGGGCCAGGGGGCAGATACGCAGTATTTT
cdr3_aa: CASSQEIGGQGADTQYF

j_call: TRBJ2-2
clone_size: -
d_call: -
v_call: TRBV5-1
cdr3_nt: TGCGCCAGCAGGGTGGAGGGAAACACCGGGGAGCTGTTTTTT
cdr3_aa: CASRVEGNTGELFF

j_call: TRBJ2-7
clone_size: -
d_call: -
v_call: TRBV25-1
cdr3_nt: TGTGCCAGCAGTGATGGCGGGAAACCCTACGAGCAGTACTTC
cdr3_aa: CASSDGGKPYEQYF

j_call: TRBJ1-3
clone_size: -
d_call: TRBD1
v_call: TRBV5-6
cdr3_nt: TGTGCCAGCAGCTTGCTGGGACAGGACTTCTCTGGAAACACCATATATTTT
cdr3_aa: CASSLLGQDFSGNTIYF

j_call: TRBJ1-1
clone_size: -
d_call: TRBD1
v_call: TRBV14
cdr3_nt: TGTGCCAGCAGCCATCGCTTCGGACAGGGGATCCATGAAGCTTTCTTT
cdr3_aa: CASSHRFGQGIHEAFF

j_call: TRBJ2-3
clone_size: -
d_call: TRBD2
v_call: TRBV5-6
cdr3_nt: TGTGCCAGCACCCCTTACAGGACTAGGCTCACAGATACGCAGTATTTT
cdr3_aa: CASTPYRTRLTDTQYF

j_call: TRBJ2-1
clone_size: -
d_call: TRBD2
v_call: TRBV7-9
cdr3_nt: TGTGCCAGCAGCTTCAGCGGGGGAGAGCAGTTCTTC
cdr3_aa: CASSFSGGEQFF